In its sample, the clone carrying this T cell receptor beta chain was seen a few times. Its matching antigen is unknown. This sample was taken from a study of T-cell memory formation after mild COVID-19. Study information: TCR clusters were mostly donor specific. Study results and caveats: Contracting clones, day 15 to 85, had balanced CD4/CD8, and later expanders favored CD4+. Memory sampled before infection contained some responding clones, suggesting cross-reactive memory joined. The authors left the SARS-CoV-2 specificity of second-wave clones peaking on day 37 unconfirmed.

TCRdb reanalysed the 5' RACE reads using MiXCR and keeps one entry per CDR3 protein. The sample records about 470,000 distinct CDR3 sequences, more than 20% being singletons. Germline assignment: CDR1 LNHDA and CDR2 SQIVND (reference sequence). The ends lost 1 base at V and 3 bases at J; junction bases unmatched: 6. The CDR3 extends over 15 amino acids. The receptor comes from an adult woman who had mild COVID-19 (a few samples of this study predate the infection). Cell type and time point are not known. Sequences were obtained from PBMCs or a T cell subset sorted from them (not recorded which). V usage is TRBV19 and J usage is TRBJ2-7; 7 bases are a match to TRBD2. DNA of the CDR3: TGTGCCAGTAGTATAGGCGGGGGAGTTATCTACGAGCAGTACTTC. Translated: CASSIGGGVIYEQYF. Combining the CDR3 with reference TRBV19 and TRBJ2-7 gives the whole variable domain DGGITQSPKYLFRKEGQNVTLSCEQNLNHDAMYWYRQDPGQGLRLIYYSQIVNDFQKGDIAEGYSVSREKKESFPLTVTSAQKNPTAFYLCASSIGGGVIYEQYFGPGTRLTVT.